The source of this TCR beta chain is a study of blood T cells in healthy people across ages (dated by TCRdb to the mid-2010s). Notes on the research overall: In model experiments, template switching captured roughly one uniquely barcoded TCR beta cDNA molecule for every two T cells. Age-related changes in TCR beta repertoire diversity were measured in the study by deep sequencing normalized with unique cDNA molecular identifiers. The donors were split into four age groups: young (average 16 years), middle-aged (roughly 40), aged (62) and long-lived (over 75). Donors of different ages were randomly distributed across sequencing lanes to avoid experimental bias. For two donors (one aged 18 to 30 and one aged 80 or older), the study analyzed two additional independent replicas of 1 million unique cDNA reads from the same blood draw.

Results the study describes overall, beyond this receptor: The long-lived group showed more naive CD4+ T cells, fewer expanded clones and increased TCR diversity than the aged group, suggesting age selection. There was a strong correlation between observed TCR beta diversity and the percentage of naive T cells measured by flow cytometry. Because profiling used bulk unsorted PBMCs, naive and antigen-experienced compartments could not be compared conclusively. As age increased, observed TCR beta diversity per million T cells dropped in a roughly linear way, and a significant reduction was already evident by age 40. Estimates of total diversity from one million sequenced T cells were regarded as lower bounds and underestimates. Because donor CMV infection status was unknown, age-related changes in expanded clonotypes were potentially confounded.

Libraries were prepared through 5' RACE. TCRdb shows the sequencer as Illumina HiSeq 2500. A second PCR of about 7 to 12 cycles was performed with a sample-barcoded 5' primer and a J-beta primer mix. A unique molecular identifier was introduced onto each TCR beta cDNA molecule by a template-switch 5' adaptor carrying 12 random nucleotides. Each sample yielded at least 3 million CDR3-containing paired-end reads. The Mint cDNA synthesis kit, primed by a TRBC-specific oligonucleotide, was used to synthesize first-strand cDNA from all RNA. Following uracil-DNA glycosylase treatment, a first 18-cycle PCR with universal primers M1SS and BC2_uni_R was performed on all cDNA. The study's own analysis went as follows. Normalization of each sample was performed by random selection of 1 million high-quality reads, each carrying a distinct molecular identifier. Instead of being binned into consensus sequences, reads with shared molecular identifiers were discarded. MiTCR, run with a Q25 quality threshold and the strictest error-elimination algorithm, handled CDR3 identification, clonotype clustering and error correction. Lower-bound total TCR beta diversity was estimated with a nonparametric unseen species model using Euler transformation. The public reads were reanalyzed by TCRdb: fastp trimming at Q25, MiXCR alignment, in-frame beta chains only. Every CDR3 protein is listed once, alongside the most common genes and DNA of its rows. TCRdb assigned the V and J calls; the authors' analysis was not used. Counted in this sample were almost 1 million distinct CDR3 sequences; roughly 51% of them appeared once. The top ten hold 20% to 25% of the sample.

A note on this clonotype: The target of this receptor is not known. Base qualities are not recorded, but no much larger clone differs from it by a single base.

The roughly 39 donors, aged about 6 to 95 years, were systemically healthy Caucasian individuals from Russia. Each donor gave 8 to 10 milliliters of peripheral blood, drawn into EDTA-treated Vacutainer tubes. Ficoll-Paque density-gradient centrifugation was used to isolate PBMCs, with at least 7 million per sample. Total RNA, at least 6 micrograms per sample, was extracted from PBMCs with Trizol reagent. The percentages of naive CD45RAhigh/CD27high T cells were determined by flow cytometry on a PBMC aliquot from every donor. V is cut by 4 bases and J by 6 bases, and the space between the germline ends is 12 bases. Taken from cysteine to phenylalanine, the CDR3 has 13 residues. Only the CDR3 DNA stays, 39 bases, in frame from base 1. In the germline V gene, CDR1 corresponds to SGHRS and CDR2 to YFSETQ.

Source material: blood. The TCR comes from a woman aged 60-75 years in good health. The sequence joins TRBV5-1 to TRBJ2-3, and TRBD2 may be the D gene, going by 5 matching bases. Here is the DNA: TGCGCCAGCAGCGGAGGTGGATCCGATACGCAGTATTTT. This yields the protein CASSGGGSDTQYF.